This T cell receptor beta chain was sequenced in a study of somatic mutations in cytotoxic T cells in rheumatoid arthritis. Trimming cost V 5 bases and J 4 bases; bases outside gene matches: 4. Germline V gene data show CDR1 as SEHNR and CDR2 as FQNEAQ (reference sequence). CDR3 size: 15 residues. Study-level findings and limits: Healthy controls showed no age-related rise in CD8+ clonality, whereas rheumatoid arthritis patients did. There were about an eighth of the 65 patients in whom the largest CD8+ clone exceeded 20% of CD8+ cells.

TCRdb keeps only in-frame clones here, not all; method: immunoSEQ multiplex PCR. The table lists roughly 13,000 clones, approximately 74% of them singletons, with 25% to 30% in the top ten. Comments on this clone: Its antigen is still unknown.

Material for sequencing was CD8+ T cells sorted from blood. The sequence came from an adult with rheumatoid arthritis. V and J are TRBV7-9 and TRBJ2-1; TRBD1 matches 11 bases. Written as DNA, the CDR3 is TGTGCCAGCAGCCCGGACAGGGGGCTTTACAATGAGCAGTTCTTC. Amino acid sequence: CASSPDRGLYNEQFF.